This is a list of T cell receptor beta chains from one sample in a study of blood T cell repertoires in COVID-19. The table came from immunoSEQ multiplex PCR; TCRdb's copy has only in-frame clones and leaves some out. The sample shows more than 150,000 clones, approximately 86% of them seen only once. Sequenced input: peripheral blood. The receptor set was obtained from a man aged 40-50 years with active or convalescent COVID-19. CDR3s include the opening cysteine and the closing phenylalanine or tryptophan. Fields, in order: CDR3 length, V gene, J gene, CDR3 protein.

15	TRBV28	TRBJ2-2	CASRHRGGGTGELFF
17	TRBV5-5	TRBJ2-2	CASSLLPGRTNTGELFF
15	TRBV19	TRBJ2-7	CASQLSGAVSYEQYF
18	TRBV29-1	TRBJ1-4	CSVESRDRGDDPNEKLFF
12	TRBV28	TRBJ2-7	CASSRGRYEQYF
14	TRBV3-1/TRBV3-2	TRBJ1-4	CASSQAGGKEKLFF
13	TRBV4-2	TRBJ1-2	CASSKGAYYGYTF
14	TRBV19	TRBJ1-3	CASSDPGSGNTIYF
12	TRBV29-1	TRBJ1-1	CSAQEMNTEAFF
12	TRBV19	TRBJ2-7	CASRGSGYEQYF
16	TRBV15	TRBJ2-2	CATSRASGGFTGELFF
15	TRBV10-3	TRBJ2-7	CAISEGPQGGYEQYF
14	TRBV4-1	TRBJ2-5	CASRGIGGQETQYF
16	TRBV5-1	TRBJ1-3	CASSLDPGISGNTIYF